The 22 T cell receptor beta chains reported below all come from one sample, sequenced in a study of brain T cells in children with intractable seizures. TCRdb's table, derived via immunoSEQ multiplex PCR, lists solely in-frame clones and lacks some. This sample has 75,000 to 80,000 clones; about 93% occur once, and the top ten carry 1.5% to 1.7%. The sequences come from peripheral blood, collected at surgery. These receptors were taken from a boy in the first two years of life with tuberous sclerosis and intractable seizures.

This clone has only one observation. The chain uses TRBV2 and TRBJ2-5, with unresolved D. Trimming pared 0 bases from V and 13 bases from J, leaving 12 bases between. CDR3 length: 12 residues. CDR1 SNHLY and CDR2 FYNNEI come from the germline V gene. The CDR3 spells CASSEAVESPYF. The DNA for the CDR3 is TGTGCCAGCAGTGAAGCAGTAGAGAGTCCGTACTTC.

This rearrangement joins TRBV19 to TRBJ1-5; TRBD1 agrees at 7 bases. The CDR3 covers 16 residues. J gave up 4 bases and V 3 bases, and 9 bases lay outside the gene matches. The germline gives CDR1 LNHDA, CDR2 SQIVND (reference sequence). The CDR3, as DNA: TGTGCCAGTAGTATGGGACGGGACAGCAGAAATCAGCCCCAGCATTTT. Protein sequence: CASSMGRDSRNQPQHF. The full variable domain, rest sourced from reference TRBV19 and TRBJ1-5, is DGGITQSPKYLFRKEGQNVTLSCEQNLNHDAMYWYRQDPGQGLRLIYYSQIVNDFQKGDIAEGYSVSREKKESFPLTVTSAQKNPTAFYLCASSMGRDSRNQPQHFGDGTRLSIL.

V and J are TRBV6-5 and TRBJ1-1; 10 bases are a match to TRBD1. The J segment lost 3 bases and the V segment lost 5 bases, leaving 3 bases of the junction unmatched. The CDR3 extends over 14 amino acids. CDR1 is MNHEY and CDR2 is SVGAGI in the germline V gene. CDR3 in amino acids: CASSQTGGYTEAFF. The CDR3 DNA follows: TGTGCCAGCAGTCAGACAGGGGGCTACACTGAAGCTTTCTTT.

The rearrangement uses TRBV7-3 and TRBJ2-5; tentatively, D is TRBD1 (6 bases). Trimming pared 5 bases from V and 5 bases from J, leaving 15 bases between. This CDR3 contains 14 residues. Germline lookup yields CDR1 SGHTA and CDR2 FQGTGA. CDR3 in DNA: TGTGCCAGCAGCCCAGTCGCCAGGGGTGAGACCCAGTACTTC. The encoded protein is CASSPVARGETQYF.

The J gene is TRBJ1-3, the V gene TRBV3-1 (or the pseudogene TRBV3-2); a possible D gene is TRBD1 (5 bases). This CDR3 is built from 15 residues. Germline CDR1 reads LGHDT; CDR2 reads YNNKEL (reference sequence). The ends were cut back, 4 bases at V and 3 bases at J, with 13 bases in the middle. The chain's CDR3 is CASSRPTELGNTIYF. CDR3 sequence (DNA): TGTGCCAGCAGCCGTCCGACAGAACTTGGAAACACCATATATTTT.

This clone was detected once. The gene calls are TRBV6-4 and TRBJ2-1; D is ambiguous. CDR1 is MRHNA, CDR2 SNTAGT, per germline. The CDR3 is made up of 15 amino acids. The V end was cut by 2 bases, the J end by 0 bases, with 8 bases between. For the CDR3, the DNA is TGTGCCAGCAGTGACACGTACCCCTCCTACAATGAGCAGTTCTTC. Protein product: CASSDTYPSYNEQFF.

The CDR3 is CAIHRRDRWGLDSNQPQHF. CDR3 DNA: TGCGCCATACACCGCCGGGACAGGTGGGGTTTAGATAGCAATCAGCCCCAGCATTTT. This chain uses TRBV10-1 with TRBJ1-5; TRBD1 matches 8 bases. V was clipped by 10 bases and J by 0 bases; unmatched bases: 20. CDR1 and CDR2 from the germline V gene are WNHNN and SYGVQD (reference sequence). The CDR3 spans 19 residues.

The chain couples TRBV4-1 to TRBJ1-2; D perhaps matches TRBD1 (6 bases). The V gene's germline CDR1 is MGHRA and CDR2 YSYEKL. The V and J ends lost 4 bases and 4 bases respectively, with 13 bases between them. The CDR3 is 14 residues long. CDR3 sequence (DNA): TGCGCCAGCAGCCTAATTCAGGGGTTCTATGGCTACACCTTC. Its protein is CASSLIQGFYGYTF.

The rearrangement joins TRBV7-8 to TRBJ2-2, with D tentatively TRBD1 or TRBD2 (6 bases each). Trimming shortened V by 1 base and J by 3 bases, and 12 bases separated the two germline ends. The germline CDR1 and CDR2 sequences are SGHVS and FQNEAQ. This CDR3 spans 16 amino acids. CDR3 in DNA: TGTGCCAGCAGCTTAGGGGGGGCGCGAGACACCGGGGAGCTGTTTTTT. It is translated as CASSLGGARDTGELFF.

The V call is TRBV2, the J call TRBJ2-7, with TRBD2 matching 13 bases. Germline CDR1 and CDR2: SNHLY and FYNNEI. There are 15 residues in the CDR3. With 6 bases clipped from V and 2 bases from J, the junction kept 4 bases outside the gene matches. The CDR3 DNA reads TGTGCCAGCAGCACACTAGCGGGGGGGCCCTACGAGCAGTACTTC. Translated: CASSTLAGGPYEQYF.

This chain links TRBV5-1 with TRBJ2-4; 12 bases agree with TRBD2. CDR3 length: 18 residues. V was pared by 0 bases and J by 0 bases, with 4 bases of the junction left unmatched. The germline V gene encodes CDR1 SGHRS and CDR2 YFSETQ. The chain's CDR3 is CASSLGLAGVLAKNIQYF. CDR3 nucleotides: TGCGCCAGCAGCTTGGGACTAGCGGGGGTCCTAGCCAAAAACATTCAGTACTTC.

This chain links TRBV25-1 with TRBJ1-4, with D perhaps matching TRBD1 (5 bases). Trimming took 2 bases from V and 6 from J, leaving 13 bases between them. Germline V lookup: CDR1 MGHDK, CDR2 SYGVNS. The CDR3 spans 15 residues. The CDR3, as DNA: TGTGCCAGCAGTGAAGAGGGCGGGGCCCATGAAAAACTGTTTTTT. Translated: CASSEEGGAHEKLFF.

V is TRBV5-8 and J is TRBJ1-2; D is uncertain. V lost 1 base to trimming and J lost 7 bases, with 14 bases between them. Germline V lookup: CDR1 SGHTS, CDR2 YDEGEE. The CDR3 sequence is 14 residues long. The CDR3 nucleotides read TGTGCCAGCAGCTTGTCCAACATCGGTGGTGGCTACACCTTC. It is translated as CASSLSNIGGGYTF.

There are a few counts of this clone. The rearrangement links TRBV7-8 to TRBJ1-6; D is perhaps TRBD1 (5 bases). CDR3 length: 14 amino acids. CDR1 is SGHVS, CDR2 FQNEAQ, per germline. V lost 3 bases and J 7 bases, leaving 10 bases between the germline ends. CDR3 residues: CASSFGGINSPLHF. Here the CDR3 DNA reads TGTGCCAGCAGCTTCGGGGGGATAAATTCACCCCTCCACTTT.

This clone was observed a single time. The V gene is TRBV9, the J gene TRBJ1-3, with 9 bases identical to TRBD1. The CDR3 sequence is 16 residues long. Germline values: CDR1 SGDLS, CDR2 YYNGEE. The V and J ends lost 3 bases and 3 bases, in that order; junction bases with no gene match: 7. The CDR3 bases are TGTGCCAGCAGCGAGAGGGGACAGGGAAGTGGAAACACCATATATTTT. The encoded protein is CASSERGQGSGNTIYF.

CDR3 in DNA: TGTGCCAGCACCCTCAGTCAAGATACGCAGTATTTT. Translation: CASTLSQDTQYF. The chain joins TRBV5-8 to TRBJ2-3, with no clear D. Per the germline V gene, CDR1 is SGHTS and CDR2 is YDEGEE. V shed 6 bases and J shed 5 bases, with 10 bases lying between them. The CDR3 covers 12 residues.

DNA for the CDR3: TGCGCCAGCAGCTTGAGTAGGGGGCGGACTGAAGCTTTCTTT. Residues: CASSLSRGRTEAFF. This chain uses TRBV5-1 with TRBJ1-1; TRBD1 aligns across 7 bases. V shed 1 base, J shed 5 bases, and the junction held 5 bases outside the gene matches. CDR3 length equals 14 residues. Germline lookup yields CDR1 SGHRS and CDR2 YFSETQ.

The chain has TRBV6-6 and TRBJ1-4, with no clear D. This CDR3 region has 13 residues. Trimming removed 2 bases at V and 2 bases at J, with 3 bases between. Germline V gives CDR1 MNHNY, CDR2 SVGAGI (reference sequence). The CDR3 bases are TGTGCCAGCAGTTACGTGACTAATGAAAAACTGTTTTTT. It specifies CASSYVTNEKLFF.

The chain uses TRBV29-1 and TRBJ2-7, with a tentative D call TRBD1 (5 bases). Between the trimmed V and J ends, which lost 2 bases and 3 bases, there was a span of 11 bases. The CDR3 is made up of 13 amino acids. From germline, CDR1 is SQVTM and CDR2 ANQGSEA. The CDR3 coding sequence is TGCAGCGTTGAATCCGGGCAGGGCTACGAGCAGTACTTC. Translated: CSVESGQGYEQYF.

This clone was detected once. The chain carries TRBV4-2 and TRBJ2-1, with D uncertain. CDR1 is LGHNA, CDR2 YNFKEQ, per germline. The CDR3 consists of 16 residues. V dropped 1 base and J dropped 3 bases, with 13 bases sitting between them. The CDR3 DNA reads as TGTGCCAGCAGCCAAGTGTTCCCCCCGGTCTACAATGAGCAGTTCTTC. Its translation is CASSQVFPPVYNEQFF.

This clone came up once. The chain couples TRBV6-5 to TRBJ2-2, with D possibly being TRBD2 (5 bases). In germline, CDR1 is MNHEY, CDR2 SVGAGI. V was clipped by 7 bases and J by 8 bases, with 14 bases between them. CDR3 length: 13 amino acids. The DNA of the CDR3 is TGTGCCAGCACCGGGTGGGGAGCGGGGGAGCTGTTTTTT. Residues: CASTGWGAGELFF.

The V gene is TRBV30, the J gene TRBJ1-5; 8 bases are a match to TRBD1. Germline V CDR1 and CDR2: GTSNPN, SVGIG (reference sequence). The J segment lost 0 bases and the V segment lost 2 bases, leaving 3 bases of the junction unmatched. This CDR3 is built from 15 residues. CDR3 in DNA: TGTGCCTGGAGTATCAGGGGGCTTAGCAATCAGCCCCAGCATTTT. This encodes CAWSIRGLSNQPQHF.